Below, one T cell receptor (beta chain) is given with its context. This clone occurred a few times. Its binding antigen is unknown. Base qualities are not at hand, and no much larger clone is one base apart. The immunoSEQ Assay, a bias-controlled multiplex PCR, was used to amplify TCRbeta CDR3 regions from genomic DNA. The study's processing was this. The number of nucleated cells in each sample was estimated from the amplification of reference gene primers within the assay. To quantify the absolute abundance of each unique TCRbeta CDR3 rearrangement, sequence reads were collapsed and filtered. For each sample, productive Simpson clonality was calculated as the square root of Simpson's diversity index over productive rearrangements. TCRdb re-hosts the immuneACCESS table, in-frame sequences only. Its copies lack some clones; in the studies checked, an unresolved V gene accounts for under half of them, and the cause for the rest is not known. V, J and clone size are taken as reported in that table, and D and trimming were inferred from the DNA itself. The sample table records about 140,000 clones; about 90% of these occur just once. Roughly 9.6% of the sample lies in the top ten.

Collaborating institutions collected whole blood in K2EDTA tubes following their own protocols. For TCRbeta analysis, collaborator samples were shipped as frozen whole blood, as isolated PBMCs, or as DNA extracted from either sample type. The data are from a study of blood T cell repertoires in COVID-19 (dated by TCRdb to the early 2020s). Notes on the research overall: Samples covering the acute and convalescent phases of COVID-19 were provided by collaborators in the United States, Italy and Spain. The material from the prospective study consisted of cDNA or gDNA derived from T cells, B-cell-depleted T cells, or PBMCs. Subjects who had been exposed to COVID-19, were actively infected with it, or had recovered from it provided the deeply sampled blood TCRbeta repertoires that made up the dataset. A freely available public database, intended as a resource for researchers studying the immune response to SARS-CoV-2, is where the repertoires were released. Samples came from the ongoing ImmuneRACE study (first 160 participants) plus 1,254 subjects from 6 global collaborators. The sample metadata nearly always contained a de-identified subject ID, COVID-19 status, age in years and sex. Where available, HLA class I and class II types were taken from metadata supplied by the sample provider and were not determined by assay-based typing.

What the work shows at the level of the full study, not this receptor alone: Clinical and demographic metadata were provided uncurated, with the amount varying by source and participant.

This clonotype was sampled from a woman of 80 years or more with acute or convalescent COVID-19. The material sequenced was peripheral blood.

CDR3 region: CASSARGTSGFSGEQYF. The DNA sequence follows: TGTGCCAGCAGCGCGCGTGGGACTAGCGGGTTTTCGGGCGAGCAGTACTTC. This chain joins TRBV9 to TRBJ2-7, with 12 bases aligning to TRBD2. There are 17 amino acids in the CDR3, from cysteine to phenylalanine inclusive. Kept here is only the CDR3 DNA, which spans 51 bases and is read in frame from base 1. The V end gives up 3 bases and the J end 6 bases, leaving 13 bases in the junction not matched to a gene. Reading the germline V gene gives CDR1 SGDLS and CDR2 YYNGEE.